The 32 T cell receptor beta chains given below trace back to one sample, sequenced in a study of blood T cell repertoires in COVID-19. Here immunoSEQ multiplex PCR was the method, and the copy in TCRdb shows in-frame clones only, minus some. This sample has about 23,000 clones; 80% to 90% occur once, and the top ten carry 18%. The sample taken for sequencing was peripheral blood. These receptors were collected from a human donor with acute or convalescent COVID-19. The donor label of this sample is uncertain.

V usage is TRBV3-1 (or the pseudogene TRBV3-2) and J usage is TRBJ2-4; 9 nucleotides align to TRBD1. CDR1 is LGHDT, CDR2 YNNKEL, per germline (reference sequence). The length of the CDR3 is 21 residues. J was trimmed by 1 base and V by 2 bases; bases with no gene match: 18. The CDR3 reads CASSQKKGTGILGNAKNIQYF. The CDR3 DNA reads TGTGCCAGCAGCCAAAAAAAAGGGACAGGGATTCTCGGGAATGCCAAAAACATTCAGTACTTC.

The rearrangement links TRBV3-1 (or the pseudogene TRBV3-2) to TRBJ1-3; D is possibly TRBD1 (5 bases). CDR1 is LGHDT, CDR2 YNNKEL, per germline (reference sequence). V was shortened by 0 bases and J by 2 bases, with 8 bases between the two germline ends. The CDR3 contains 15 residues. The CDR3 spells CASSQESRAGNTIYF. The DNA for the CDR3 is TGTGCCAGCAGCCAAGAGAGCAGGGCTGGAAACACCATATATTTT.

The chain links TRBV5-5 to TRBJ1-3; TRBD1 might be the D (6 bases). The V gene's germline CDR1 is SGHKS and CDR2 YYEKEE (reference sequence). The V gene lost 0 bases and the J gene lost 0 bases, with 10 bases spanning the gap. This CDR3 region has 16 residues. CDR3 coding DNA: TGTGCCAGCAGCTTGGAAGACAGGCGCTCTGGAAACACCATATATTTT. This encodes CASSLEDRRSGNTIYF. Using reference TRBV5-5 and TRBJ1-3 for the parts outside the CDR3, the full variable domain is DAGVTQSPTHLIKTRGQQVTLRCSPISGHKSVSWYQQVLGQGPQFIFQYYEKEERGRGNFPDRFSARQFPNYSSELNVNALLLGDSALYLCASSLEDRRSGNTIYFGEGSWLTVV.

V gene TRBV19 combines with J gene TRBJ1-5, with D possibly matching TRBD1 (5 bases). In germline, CDR1 is LNHDA, CDR2 SQIVND (reference sequence). V was shortened by 8 bases and J by 2 bases, with 19 bases between the two germline ends. There are 16 residues in the CDR3. CDR3 sequence: CASDNVQGLGNQPQHF. In nucleotides, the CDR3 is TGTGCCAGTGATAATGTGCAGGGTCTGGGCAATCAGCCCCAGCATTTT.

The rearrangement uses TRBV30 and TRBJ1-2; D gene unclear. Germline CDR1 and CDR2: GTSNPN and SVGIG (reference sequence). Trimming stripped 4 bases from V and 8 bases from J, with 20 bases between. The CDR3 runs to 14 residues. The CDR3: CAWTTFRGPEGYTF. The CDR3 DNA sequence: TGTGCCTGGACTACCTTCCGGGGTCCCGAGGGCTACACCTTC. Looking up the rest from reference TRBV30 and TRBJ1-2 gives the full variable domain: SQTIHQWPATLVQPVGSPLSLECTVEGTSNPNLYWYRQAAGRGLQLLFYSVGIGQISSEVPQNLSASRPQDRQFILSSKKLLLSDSGFYLCAWTTFRGPEGYTFGSGTRLTVV.

The chain has TRBV27 and TRBJ2-3, with TRBD2 matching 10 bases. Germline V CDR1 and CDR2: MNHEY, SMNVEV (reference sequence). The CDR3 is 17 amino acids. The V gene end was trimmed by 2 bases and the J gene end by 2 bases; junction bases not matched to a gene: 7. CDR3 bases: TGTGCCAGCAGTTTAGGGGTCCTAGCGGGGGACACAGATACGCAGTATTTT. Translation: CASSLGVLAGDTDTQYF.

The V and J genes are TRBV19 and TRBJ2-1; 9 bases map to TRBD2. Trimming removed 3 bases from V and 3 bases from J; junction bases left unmatched: 3. The CDR3 runs 15 residues. CDR1 is LNHDA, CDR2 SQIVND, per germline (reference sequence). Written as DNA, the CDR3 is TGTGCCAGTAGTATTGAGACTAGCGGCTACAATGAGCAGTTCTTC. Protein: CASSIETSGYNEQFF.

This clone was counted once. This chain's CDR3 is CASSQTSASPLHF. The CDR3 coding sequence is TGTGCCAGCAGCCAAACATCCGCTTCACCCCTCCACTTT. The chain combines TRBV3-1 (or the pseudogene TRBV3-2) with TRBJ1-6; D not resolved. Germline CDR1 reads LGHDT; CDR2 reads YNNKEL (reference sequence). The CDR3 consists of 13 residues. V dropped 2 bases and J dropped 9 bases, with 8 bases sitting between them.

This chain uses TRBV7-2 with TRBJ2-7, with 7 bases lining up with TRBD1. J lost 2 bases, V lost 6 bases, and 4 bases had no gene match. From germline, CDR1 is SGHTA and CDR2 FQGNSA. The CDR3 is made up of 13 amino acids. The CDR3 reads CASRPTGAYEQYF. The DNA for the CDR3 is TGTGCCAGCAGACCAACAGGGGCCTACGAGCAGTACTTC. The full variable domain, its missing parts supplied by reference TRBV7-2 and TRBJ2-7, is GAGVSQSPSNKVTEKGKDVELRCDPISGHTALYWYRQSLGQGLEFLIYFQGNSAPDKSGLPSDRFSAERTGGSVSTLTIQRTQQEDSAVYLCASRPTGAYEQYFGPGTRLTVT.

The V and J genes are TRBV9 and TRBJ2-1, with 7 bases that match TRBD1. Germline-derived CDR1 and CDR2 are SGDLS and YYNGEE. The CDR3 is made up of 15 amino acids. Germline trimming cut 4 bases from V and 0 bases from J; bases unmatched to any gene: 4. The CDR3 DNA reads TGTGCCAGCAGCCCGACAGGGTACTCCTACAATGAGCAGTTCTTC. It is translated as CASSPTGYSYNEQFF.

The CDR3 here is CAWNLGDRGMYEQYF. CDR3 DNA sequence: TGTGCCTGGAACCTCGGGGACAGGGGAATGTACGAGCAGTACTTC. The chain uses TRBV30 and TRBJ2-7; 10 bases fit TRBD1. The ends lost 4 bases at V and 4 bases at J; junction bases unmatched: 10. The CDR3 covers 15 residues. Germline V CDR1 and CDR2: GTSNPN, SVGIG (reference sequence).

This rearrangement joins TRBV5-1 to TRBJ2-3, with TRBD2 matching over 7 bases. The CDR3 spans 15 residues. Trimming took 2 bases from V and 1 from J; bases not matched to a gene: 4. Germline-derived CDR1 and CDR2 are SGHRS and YFSETQ. In nucleotides, the CDR3 is TGCGCCAGCAGCTTCAATGGGGGGGGCACAGATACGCAGTATTTT. Encoded protein: CASSFNGGGTDTQYF.

The chain couples TRBV18 to TRBJ1-1; D is perhaps TRBD1 (6 bases). Germline-derived CDR1 and CDR2 are KGHSH and LQKENI. Trimming removed 6 bases at V and 1 base at J, with 12 bases between. The CDR3 loop spans 14 amino acids. The CDR3 DNA reads TGTGCCAGCTCTTCACAGGGCTCGAACACTGAAGCTTTCTTT. This gives the protein CASSSQGSNTEAFF.

As DNA, the CDR3 is TGTGCCAGCAGGCCGGGAGACATGAACACTGAAGCTTTCTTT. Translation: CASRPGDMNTEAFF. The chain combines TRBV6-5 with TRBJ1-1; D is undetermined. CDR1 MNHEY and CDR2 SVGAGI come from the germline V gene. This CDR3 is 14 amino acids long. Trimming shortened V by 6 bases and J by 0 bases, and 11 bases separated the two germline ends.

This chain links TRBV2 with TRBJ2-1, with TRBD2 identical over 10 bases. The V gene end was trimmed by 3 bases and the J gene end by 6 bases; junction bases not matched to a gene: 5. CDR3 length: 15 residues. The germline V gene has CDR1 SNHLY and CDR2 FYNNEI. The CDR3 loop reads CASSDRTSGSNEQFF. CDR3 DNA sequence: TGTGCCAGCAGTGATCGGACTAGCGGATCCAATGAGCAGTTCTTC.

The chain uses TRBV5-8 and TRBJ2-3, with a weak D call TRBD2 (6 bases). Trimming removed 3 bases at V and 1 base at J, with 15 bases between. Germline V gene lookup returns CDR1 SGHTS and CDR2 YDEGEE. The length of the CDR3 is 16 residues. The CDR3 loop is CASSWTSSAGTDTQYF. In nucleotides, the CDR3 is TGTGCCAGCAGCTGGACATCTAGCGCGGGCACAGATACGCAGTATTTT.

V and J are TRBV6-5 and TRBJ1-1, with TRBD1 as a possible D gene (5 bases). V was clipped by 7 bases and J by 4 bases, with 13 bases between them. Per the germline V gene, CDR1 is MNHEY and CDR2 is SVGAGI. This CDR3 is 13 amino acids long. The CDR3 nucleotides are TGTGCCAGCATCCCCGCAGGGCTCACTGAAGCTTTCTTT. Translation gives CASIPAGLTEAFF.

The chain is built from TRBV28 and TRBJ1-5; TRBD1 matches 11 bases. Germline V gene sequence: CDR1 MDHEN, CDR2 SYDVKM. This CDR3 is built from 13 residues. J gave up 7 bases and V 7 bases, and 3 bases lay outside the gene matches. CDR3 residues: CASMDRGRQPQHF. The CDR3 DNA reads TGTGCCAGCATGGACAGGGGGCGACAGCCCCAGCATTTT.

The V call is TRBV7-9, the J call TRBJ1-6; TRBD1 agrees at 10 bases. J lost 8 bases, V lost 5 bases, and 0 bases had no gene match. This CDR3 has 13 residues. Looked up from germline, CDR1 is SEHNR and CDR2 is FQNEAQ (reference sequence). The CDR3 loop is CASSGTGDSPLHF. The CDR3 nucleotides are TGTGCCAGCAGCGGGACAGGGGATTCACCCCTCCACTTT.

This clone was seen just once. The chain carries TRBV11-2 and TRBJ2-7; 9 bases map to TRBD2. Germline values: CDR1 SGHAT, CDR2 FQNNGV. This CDR3 spans 13 amino acids. V trimming: 4 bases; J trimming: 3 bases; junction bases outside the gene matches: 1. CDR3 loop: CASSWTSDYEQYF. In DNA form, the CDR3 reads TGTGCCAGCAGCTGGACTAGCGACTACGAGCAGTACTTC. The variable domain in full, with the rest retrieved from reference TRBV11-2 and TRBJ2-7, is EAGVAQSPRYKIIEKRQSVAFWCNPISGHATLYWYQQILGQGPKLLIQFQNNGVVDDSQLPKDRFSAERLKGVDSTLKIQPAKLEDSAVYLCASSWTSDYEQYFGPGTRLTVT.

This clone was detected only once. The chain links TRBV5-5 to TRBJ2-7, with TRBD1 matching over 7 bases. There are 13 residues in the CDR3. The V segment lost 2 bases and the J segment 3 bases; nucleotides outside the gene matches: 2. CDR1 is SGHKS, CDR2 YYEKEE, per germline (reference sequence). The CDR3, as DNA: TGTGCCAGCAGCTTTACAGGGGACTACGAGCAGTACTTC. It encodes CASSFTGDYEQYF. The variable domain in full, completed from reference TRBV5-5 and TRBJ2-7, reads DAGVTQSPTHLIKTRGQQVTLRCSPISGHKSVSWYQQVLGQGPQFIFQYYEKEERGRGNFPDRFSARQFPNYSSELNVNALLLGDSALYLCASSFTGDYEQYFGPGTRLTVT.

This chain joins TRBV7-9 and TRBJ1-2, with D possibly being TRBD1 (6 bases). V shed 3 bases and J shed 2 bases, with 7 bases lying between them. The V gene's germline CDR1 is SEHNR and CDR2 FQNEAQ (reference sequence). The CDR3 is made up of 13 amino acids. DNA for the CDR3: TGTGCCAGCAGCTTCACAGGGAACTATGGCTACACCTTC. Its protein product is CASSFTGNYGYTF.

The chain combines TRBV14 with TRBJ2-7, with 7 bases fitting TRBD2. After removal of 7 bases from V and 2 bases from J, the junction contained 5 bases not matched to a gene. The germline CDR1 and CDR2 sequences are SGHDN and FVKESK. The CDR3 is 13 residues long. The CDR3, as DNA: TGTGCCAGCACGGGAGGCGTAACCTACGAGCAGTACTTC. It specifies CASTGGVTYEQYF. Complete variable domain (other parts from reference TRBV14 and TRBJ2-7): EAGVTQFPSHSVIEKGQTVTLRCDPISGHDNLYWYRRVMGKEIKFLLHFVKESKQDESGMPNNRFLAERTGGTYSTLKVQPAELEDSGVYFCASTGGVTYEQYFGPGTRLTVT.

The rearrangement links TRBV12-3 or TRBV12-4 to TRBJ1-2; D ambiguous. This CDR3 region has 12 residues. With 5 bases removed from V and 14 bases from J, the gap between germline ends came to 18 bases. CDR3 coding DNA: TGTGCCAGCAGTCCCGGGGTCCAGATCGTAACCTTC. Its protein is CASSPGVQIVTF.

The chain uses TRBV4-2 and TRBJ1-2; D unclear. The germline gives CDR1 LGHNA, CDR2 YNFKEQ. The CDR3 contains 17 residues. The V gene lost 1 base and the J gene lost 5 bases, with 20 bases spanning the gap. The CDR3 protein is CASSQGSEDPRNYGYTF. CDR3 nucleotide sequence: TGTGCCAGCAGCCAAGGGTCGGAGGACCCCCGTAATTATGGCTACACCTTC.

J is TRBJ1-1 and V is TRBV15; 7 bases are shared with TRBD1. The ends lost 2 bases at V and 4 bases at J; junction bases unmatched: 7. CDR1 LNHNV and CDR2 YYDKDF come from the germline V gene (reference sequence). The CDR3 loop spans 15 amino acids. CDR3 DNA: TGTGCCACCAGCAGACCGACAGGGCCCGGCACTGAAGCTTTCTTT. Protein product: CATSRPTGPGTEAFF.

V gene TRBV18 combines with J gene TRBJ1-4; D might be TRBD1 (5 bases). V lost 4 bases to trimming and J lost 0 bases, with 9 bases between them. The V gene's germline CDR1 is KGHSH and CDR2 LQKENI. This CDR3 contains 15 residues. The DNA for the CDR3 is TGTGCCAGCTCACTGGGGCCGACAACTAATGAAAAACTGTTTTTT. It specifies CASSLGPTTNEKLFF. Complete variable domain (other parts from reference TRBV18 and TRBJ1-4): NAGVMQNPRHLVRRRGQEARLRCSPMKGHSHVYWYRQLPEEGLKFMVYLQKENIIDESGMPKERFSAEFPKEGPSILRIQQVVRGDSAAYFCASSLGPTTNEKLFFGSGTQLSVL.

The chain joins TRBV3-1 (or the pseudogene TRBV3-2) to TRBJ2-5; 7 bases fit TRBD2. The CDR3 consists of 16 residues. Unmatched junction bases numbered 11, after V lost 4 bases and J lost 3 bases. CDR1 and CDR2 (germline): LGHDT, YNNKEL (reference sequence). CDR3 loop: CASSLWGGMREETQYF. CDR3 nucleotides: TGTGCCAGCAGCCTCTGGGGGGGGATGAGGGAAGAGACCCAGTACTTC.

The rearrangement joins TRBV27 to TRBJ2-5; D remains unclear. The CDR3 sequence is 14 residues long. The germline V and J ends were trimmed by 6 bases and 4 bases, with 15 bases remaining between them. Germline loops: CDR1 MNHEY, CDR2 SMNVEV (reference sequence). The chain's CDR3 is CASRRTVNRETQYF. The CDR3 nucleotides are TGTGCCAGCAGACGCACGGTGAATAGAGAGACCCAGTACTTC.

The J gene is TRBJ2-3, the V gene TRBV9; unclear D gene. This CDR3 is built from 15 residues. The V end was cut by 0 bases, the J end by 1 base, with 9 bases between. Germline-derived CDR1 and CDR2 are SGDLS and YYNGEE. CDR3 bases: TGTGCCAGCAGCGTAGGAGGAGTTCGCACAGATACGCAGTATTTT. This codes for CASSVGGVRTDTQYF.

The chain couples TRBV12-3 or TRBV12-4 to TRBJ2-5, with D hard to call. V lost 3 bases and J 4 bases, leaving 3 bases between the germline ends. The CDR3 loop spans 11 amino acids. The CDR3 DNA reads TGTGCCAGCAGTTTGCGAGAGACCCAGTACTTC. It encodes CASSLRETQYF.

The genes are TRBV6-5 and TRBJ2-1, with D perhaps TRBD2 (5 bases). Germline loops: CDR1 MNHEY, CDR2 SVGAGI. The CDR3 is 14 residues long. V dropped 4 bases and J dropped 8 bases, with 15 bases sitting between them. The CDR3 DNA reads as TGTGCCAGCAGTTTAGACGGGGTGAAGGATGAGCAGTTCTTC. Encoded protein: CASSLDGVKDEQFF.